These T cell receptor beta chains were read from a single sample in a study of CD8 T cells in Susac syndrome. TCRdb passed the immunoSEQ multiplex PCR reads through MiXCR, listing each CDR3 protein once. Among fewer than 150,000 distinct CDR3 sequences listed, about 95% were seen once. Sequencing used CD4+ T cells from PBMCs. These receptors originate from a human donor in good health. The conserved cysteine and the conserved F or W are not part of the CDR3 here. Each record gives: V gene, clone size, CDR3 protein. Size values are once, few and many counts, or a class for expanded clones, and some rows have none.

V gene: TRBV3-1
clone size: -
CDR3 protein: ASSQSLGSTEQF

V gene: TRBV2
clone size: -
CDR3 protein: ASSSLEELF

V gene: TRBV19
clone size: -
CDR3 protein: ASSIGQGPSYNEQF

V gene: TRBV3-1
clone size: -
CDR3 protein: ASSRLLGTGSKSNTEAF

V gene: TRBV20-1
clone size: -
CDR3 protein: SARVAGELTGELF

V gene: TRBV7-9
clone size: -
CDR3 protein: ASSPPGLVDEQF

V gene: TRBV6-2/TRBV6-3
clone size: -
CDR3 protein: ASSYQFGGNEKLF

V gene: TRBV18
clone size: -
CDR3 protein: ASSPRQGKETQY

V gene: TRBV10-2
clone size: once
CDR3 protein: ASSRESGTEQF

V gene: TRBV28
clone size: -
CDR3 protein: ASSPPGRGTGELF

V gene: TRBV5-1
clone size: -
CDR3 protein: ASREGTAVSYEQY

V gene: TRBV12-3/TRBV12-4
clone size: -
CDR3 protein: ASSGQGPGTRGNEQF